The 9 T cell receptor beta chains in this list originate from one sample, sequenced in a study of early T cells in non-severe SARS-CoV-2 infection. TCRdb called the 5' RACE reads again in MiXCR, with one record for every CDR3 protein. The sample lists over 25,000 distinct CDR3 sequences, under 6.5% seen once, with over 10% in the top ten. The sequenced sample was whole blood. These TCRs come from an adult who was a healthcare worker with PCR-confirmed SARS-CoV-2 infection or an uninfected control (not recorded which).

This clonotype was seen repeatedly, ten times or more. This chain links TRBV5-4 with TRBJ2-5; 7 nucleotides line up with TRBD2. Looked up from germline, CDR1 is SGHNT and CDR2 is YYREEE (reference sequence). CDR3 length: 17 amino acids. V shed 0 bases, J shed 4 bases, and the junction held 12 bases outside the gene matches. The DNA of the CDR3 is TGTGCCAGCAGCTTGGCGACTAGCATGGGACTTCGAGAGACCCAGTACTTC. Translation gives CASSLATSMGLRETQYF.

This clonotype was counted at least ten times. The chain joins TRBV5-1 to TRBJ2-7, with 9 bases that match TRBD1. The CDR3 extends over 15 amino acids. After removal of 0 bases from V and 5 bases from J, the junction contained 6 bases not matched to a gene. The germline V gene has CDR1 SGHRS and CDR2 YFSETQ. DNA for the CDR3: TGCGCCAGCAGCTTGGGCTGGACAGGGGTCAACGAGCAGTACTTC. Protein product: CASSLGWTGVNEQYF.

The sample holds many counts of this clonotype. The chain uses TRBV15 and TRBJ2-1; D assignment may be TRBD1 or TRBD2 (5 bases each). Trimming took off 3 bases at V and 2 bases at J, with 14 bases between the two ends. The germline V gene encodes CDR1 LNHNV and CDR2 YYDKDF (reference sequence). The CDR3 runs to 16 residues. In DNA form, the CDR3 reads TGTGCCACCAGCAGGGCAGGGAGACAGACCTACAATGAGCAGTTCTTC. It yields the protein CATSRAGRQTYNEQFF. Full variable domain (remainder filled in from reference TRBV15 and TRBJ2-1): DAMVIQNPRYQVTQFGKPVTLSCSQTLNHNVMYWYQQKSSQAPKLLFHYYDKDFNNEADTPDNFQSRRPNTSFCFLDIRSPGLGDTAMYLCATSRAGRQTYNEQFFGPGTRLTVL.

This clonotype was picked up many times. This chain joins TRBV5-1 and TRBJ2-7; no clear D gene. Germline assignment: CDR1 SGHRS and CDR2 YFSETQ. The CDR3 loop spans 14 amino acids. The V end lost 5 bases, the J end lost 0 bases, and 12 bases lay between the germline ends. The DNA of the CDR3 is TGCGCCAGCAGGAAAGGGATAAGCTCCTACGAGCAGTACTTC. Translating gives CASRKGISSYEQYF. Full variable domain (outside the CDR3, taken from reference TRBV5-1 and TRBJ2-7): KAGVTQTPRYLIKTRGQQVTLSCSPISGHRSVSWYQQTPGQGLQFLFEYFSETQRNKGNFPGRFSGRQFSNSRSEMNVSTLELGDSALYLCASRKGISSYEQYFGPGTRLTVT.

The genes are TRBV5-6 and TRBJ2-1, with unresolved D. This CDR3 comprises 12 residues. Germline CDR1 is SGHDT and CDR2 is YYEEEE. The V gene lost 4 bases and the J gene lost 7 bases, with 9 bases spanning the gap. CDR3 sequence: CASSGSLNEQFF. The CDR3 DNA reads as TGTGCCAGCAGCGGCTCCCTTAATGAGCAGTTCTTC.

Many counts were recorded for this clonotype. The chain is built from TRBV5-5 and TRBJ2-5, with TRBD2 identical over 10 bases. V was pared by 4 bases and J by 4 bases, with 16 bases of the junction left unmatched. CDR3 size: 18 residues. Germline CDR1 is SGHKS and CDR2 is YYEKEE (reference sequence). CDR3 DNA: TGTGCCAGCAGCCGGCGGACGATGGAGCGGGGGGGCACAGAGACCCAGTACTTC. It translates to CASSRRTMERGGTETQYF.

V gene TRBV6-5 combines with J gene TRBJ1-5; a possible D gene is TRBD1 (5 bases). The CDR3 consists of 15 residues. Germline CDR1 and CDR2: MNHEY and SVGAGI. The V and J ends lost 6 bases and 3 bases respectively, with 15 bases between them. Here the CDR3 DNA reads TGTGCCAGCAGGAGGGACGGAGGGTTCAATCAGCCCCAGCATTTT. It encodes CASRRDGGFNQPQHF.

This clonotype was counted ten times or more. V gene TRBV28 combines with J gene TRBJ1-2; 9 bases are a match to TRBD1. The CDR3 loop spans 15 amino acids. Germline V lookup: CDR1 MDHEN, CDR2 SYDVKM. J gave up 3 bases and V 4 bases, and 6 bases lay outside the gene matches. CDR3 amino acids: CASSYRGRIYYGYTF. CDR3 in DNA: TGTGCCAGCAGTTACAGGGGGCGCATTTACTATGGCTACACCTTC.

The chain has TRBV29-1 and TRBJ1-1; TRBD1 might be the D (6 bases). The CDR3 runs 12 residues. The V and J ends lost 6 bases and 0 bases respectively, with 8 bases between them. Germline V CDR1 and CDR2: SQVTM, ANQGSEA. The CDR3 DNA follows: TGCAGCGTAAGGGACATGAACACTGAAGCTTTCTTT. Its translation is CSVRDMNTEAFF.